This T cell receptor beta chain is drawn from a study of blood T cell repertoires in COVID-19. Study information: Whether acute or convalescent, the COVID-19 samples came from the United States, Italy and Spain. In each case, the material was cDNA or gDNA derived from T cells, B-cell-depleted T cells, or PBMCs.

In the authors' workflow: Reference gene primer amplification in the assay estimated nucleated cell counts. Data came from immunoSEQ multiplex PCR; TCRdb stores just in-frame clones and leaves some out. V and J calls plus clone size are reproduced from that table; the DNA served to infer D and trimming. The table shows approximately 150,000 clones, with roughly 87% occurring only once. Unmatched junction bases numbered 8, after V lost 5 bases and J lost 2 bases. This CDR3 contains 16 residues. Germline CDR1 is LGHNA and CDR2 is YNFKEQ. Specimen: peripheral blood. This TCR derives from a woman aged 50 to 60 with acute or convalescent COVID-19. V and J are TRBV4-2 and TRBJ2-3; 9 bases map to TRBD2. This chain's CDR3 is CASSYATSGNTDTQYF. The DNA for the CDR3 is TGTGCCAGCAGCTACGCGACTAGCGGAAACACAGATACGCAGTATTTT.